The 31 T cell receptor beta chains reported below all come from one sample, sequenced in a study of T cell changes during pregnancy in multiple sclerosis. The method was immunoSEQ multiplex PCR; TCRdb's version includes in-frame clones alone and lacks a portion of them. The sample contains tens of thousands of clones, 90% of which appear only once. The specimen comprised peripheral blood, sampled in the third trimester of pregnancy. Every receptor here comes from a female donor in good health, enrolled as a control in a pregnancy study.

The CDR3 sequence: CASSIKSLTNYGYTF. CDR3 nucleotide sequence: TGTGCCAGTAGTATCAAGAGTCTGACTAACTATGGCTACACCTTC. This chain links TRBV19 with TRBJ1-2, with no clear D. This CDR3 has 15 amino acids. Germline V gene data show CDR1 as LNHDA and CDR2 as SQIVND (reference sequence). Trimming took off 3 bases at V and 0 bases at J, with 11 bases between the two ends.

The V gene is TRBV7-9, the J gene TRBJ1-1, with a weak D call TRBD1 (6 bases). Trimming shortened V by 5 bases and J by 0 bases, and 13 bases separated the two germline ends. The CDR3 sequence is 15 residues long. Germline V gene lookup returns CDR1 SEHNR and CDR2 FQNEAQ (reference sequence). The DNA for the CDR3 is TGTGCCAGCAGCCCATCACAGGGAATGAACACTGAAGCTTTCTTT. Protein product: CASSPSQGMNTEAFF.

This chain links TRBV7-2 with TRBJ1-2, with D tentatively TRBD1 (5 bases). The V gene lost 5 bases and the J gene lost 3 bases, with 22 bases spanning the gap. The CDR3 runs to 17 residues. Germline V CDR1 and CDR2: SGHTA, FQGNSA. CDR3 nucleotide sequence: TGTGCCAGCAGCCAAACCTCGACAGCCTACTTTCACTATGGCTACACCTTC. Its protein is CASSQTSTAYFHYGYTF.

V gene TRBV5-3 combines with J gene TRBJ2-2, with 8 nucleotides matching TRBD2. TRBV5-3 is labeled an ORF, and its function is uncertain. The V segment lost 2 bases and the J segment 5 bases; nucleotides outside the gene matches: 8. The CDR3 is made up of 16 amino acids. The DNA of the CDR3 is TGTGCCAGAAGCTTCACAAACGGGGGGGGAACCGGGGAGCTGTTTTTT. This encodes CARSFTNGGGTGELFF.

This chain joins TRBV7-8 and TRBJ1-1; D might be TRBD1 (6 bases). CDR1 is SGHVS, CDR2 FQNEAQ, per germline. V dropped 6 bases and J dropped 4 bases, with 12 bases sitting between them. This CDR3 has 13 residues. CDR3 DNA: TGTGCCAGCAGACAGGGTAAGACCACTGAAGCTTTCTTT. Translating it yields CASRQGKTTEAFF.

The chain couples TRBV5-4 to TRBJ2-7, with 12 bases fitting TRBD1. The CDR3 covers 15 residues. J was trimmed by 1 base and V by 3 bases; bases with no gene match: 2. Germline assignment: CDR1 SGHNT and CDR2 YYREEE (reference sequence). As DNA, the CDR3 is TGTGCCAGCAGCTGGGGACAGGGGGCATCCTACGAGCAGTACTTC. Translation gives CASSWGQGASYEQYF. Supplemented by reference TRBV5-4 and TRBJ2-7, the full variable domain reads ETGVTQSPTHLIKTRGQQVTLRCSSQSGHNTVSWYQQALGQGPQFIFQYYREEENGRGNFPPRFSGLQFPNYSSELNVNALELDDSALYLCASSWGQGASYEQYFGPGTRLTVT.

J is TRBJ1-5 and V is TRBV30; D may be TRBD1 (5 bases). The germline V gene encodes CDR1 GTSNPN and CDR2 SVGIG (reference sequence). The CDR3 contains 15 residues. Deletions cut 3 bases from V and 0 bases from J, with 12 bases between. The CDR3 DNA follows: TGTGCCTGGAGGGGGCCGGGTAGTAGCAATCAGCCCCAGCATTTT. Its translation: CAWRGPGSSNQPQHF.

This clone has more than one count but fewer than ten. The rearrangement links TRBV19 to TRBJ1-2; TRBD1 matches 9 bases. The CDR3 is 15 amino acids. Germline V CDR1 and CDR2: LNHDA, SQIVND (reference sequence). J gave up 2 bases and V 4 bases, and 5 bases lay outside the gene matches. For the CDR3, the DNA is TGTGCCAGTAGTAGGGGGACAGGGCAGAACTATGGCTACACCTTC. Translating it yields CASSRGTGQNYGYTF.

V usage is TRBV10-3 and J usage is TRBJ1-1; TRBD1 is a possible D gene (5 bases). The V and J ends lost 0 bases and 5 bases respectively, with 13 bases between them. The CDR3 is 15 amino acids. The germline V gene encodes CDR1 ENHRY and CDR2 SYGVKD. In nucleotides, the CDR3 is TGTGCCATCAGTGAGTCGCATGGGGGGAGGACTGAAGCTTTCTTT. Amino acid sequence: CAISESHGGRTEAFF.

The CDR3 protein is CSVSDTGELFF. The CDR3 coding sequence is TGCAGCGTTTCCGACACCGGGGAGCTGTTTTTT. The V and J genes are TRBV29-1 and TRBJ2-2; no clear D. CDR3 size: 11 residues. Germline V lookup: CDR1 SQVTM, CDR2 ANQGSEA. Deletions cut 5 bases from V and 3 bases from J, with 4 bases between.

This rearrangement joins TRBV9 to TRBJ2-1, with D uncertain. The V gene's germline CDR1 is SGDLS and CDR2 YYNGEE. The V end was cut by 0 bases, the J end by 4 bases, with 8 bases between. CDR3 size: 14 residues. CDR3 sequence reads: CASSVVYQYNEQFF. The CDR3 nucleotides read TGTGCCAGCAGCGTAGTTTATCAGTACAATGAGCAGTTCTTC.

The J gene is TRBJ1-4, the V gene TRBV28; the match to TRBD1 covers 9 bases. Unmatched junction bases numbered 11, after V lost 5 bases and J lost 7 bases. The CDR3 runs to 16 residues. Germline CDR1 is MDHEN and CDR2 is SYDVKM. The CDR3 spells CASSNPGTGSTEKLFF. In DNA, the CDR3 is TGTGCCAGCAGTAACCCCGGGACAGGGTCTACTGAAAAACTGTTTTTT.

The chain is built from TRBV10-1 and TRBJ1-1; the match to TRBD1 covers 9 bases. CDR3 size: 13 residues. Trimming removed 6 bases from V and 7 bases from J; junction bases left unmatched: 6. Germline CDR1 is WNHNN and CDR2 is SYGVQD (reference sequence). Here the CDR3 reads CASRAQGAVEAFF. The CDR3 DNA reads as TGCGCCAGCAGGGCACAGGGGGCCGTTGAAGCTTTCTTT.

This chain uses TRBV19 with TRBJ2-7, with 10 bases fitting TRBD1. V was pared by 4 bases and J by 7 bases, with 10 bases of the junction left unmatched. The CDR3 is 15 amino acids. Germline CDR1 and CDR2: LNHDA and SQIVND (reference sequence). The CDR3: CASSTARTGGTEQYF. The CDR3 bases are TGTGCCAGTAGTACGGCCCGGACAGGGGGTACGGAGCAGTACTTC.

This sequence joins TRBV5-6 and TRBJ1-2, with D possibly matching TRBD1 (6 bases). Deletions cut 0 bases from V and 4 bases from J, with 10 bases between. The CDR3 has 14 residues. Germline V CDR1 and CDR2: SGHDT, YYEEEE. The CDR3 loop reads CASSLATGFYGYTF. The CDR3 bases are TGTGCCAGCAGCTTGGCGACAGGCTTCTATGGCTACACCTTC.

This clone was counted only a few times. This sequence joins TRBV9 and TRBJ1-2; tentative D call: TRBD1 (5 bases). This CDR3 has 12 residues. The V end was cut by 7 bases, the J end by 4 bases, with 11 bases between. CDR1 and CDR2 from the germline V gene are SGDLS and YYNGEE. The CDR3 protein is CASGGVTYGYTF. Written as DNA, the CDR3 is TGTGCCAGCGGGGGGGTGACCTATGGCTACACCTTC.

This clone was recorded a few times. The CDR3 nucleotides are TGTGCCAGCTCACCACCCGACACAACTGGGGGCTACACCTTC. Translated: CASSPPDTTGGYTF. This chain connects TRBV18 to TRBJ1-2; D remains ambiguous. The germline CDR1 and CDR2 sequences are KGHSH and LQKENI. This CDR3 region has 14 residues. V lost 0 bases, J lost 8 bases, and 13 bases lay in between. The complete variable domain, with remaining parts taken from reference TRBV18 and TRBJ1-2, reads NAGVMQNPRHLVRRRGQEARLRCSPMKGHSHVYWYRQLPEEGLKFMVYLQKENIIDESGMPKERFSAEFPKEGPSILRIQQVVRGDSAAYFCASSPPDTTGGYTFGSGTRLTVV.

V usage is TRBV2 and J usage is TRBJ2-2; 8 bases map to TRBD1. The CDR3 covers 13 residues. From germline, CDR1 is SNHLY and CDR2 FYNNEI. The V gene end was trimmed by 10 bases and the J gene end by 7 bases; junction bases not matched to a gene: 8. CDR3 amino acids: CANQDRVGGELFF. The CDR3 bases are TGTGCCAACCAGGACAGGGTGGGCGGGGAGCTGTTTTTT.

This clone was recorded a few times. This sequence joins TRBV6-5 and TRBJ1-3; possible D gene TRBD1, 6 bases. Germline assignment: CDR1 MNHEY and CDR2 SVGAGI. The V end lost 5 bases, the J end lost 0 bases, and 8 bases lay between the germline ends. The CDR3 loop spans 14 amino acids. The CDR3 region is CASSLQGSGNTIYF. CDR3 bases: TGTGCCAGCAGTCTACAGGGCTCTGGAAACACCATATATTTT.

The V call is TRBV4-1, the J call TRBJ1-1; 7 bases are shared with TRBD1. With 2 bases clipped from V and 5 bases from J, the junction kept 5 bases outside the gene matches. The CDR3 is made up of 14 amino acids. Germline lookup yields CDR1 MGHRA and CDR2 YSYEKL. The CDR3, as DNA: TGCGCCAGCAGCCAACTACAGGGGAGGACTGAAGCTTTCTTT. Protein: CASSQLQGRTEAFF.

The chain joins TRBV9 to TRBJ2-4; 7 nucleotides align to TRBD2. Germline CDR1 and CDR2: SGDLS and YYNGEE. V shed 4 bases, J shed 0 bases, and the junction held 4 bases outside the gene matches. This CDR3 has 15 amino acids. DNA of the CDR3: TGTGCCAGCAGCTCCAGCGGGACAGCCAAAAACATTCAGTACTTC. Translation: CASSSSGTAKNIQYF.

This CDR3 is CASSGQGASFNQPQHF. CDR3 in DNA: TGTGCCAGCAGTGGACAGGGGGCTAGTTTCAATCAGCCCCAGCATTTT. The chain links TRBV6-1 to TRBJ1-5, with 10 bases matching TRBD1. There are 16 residues in the CDR3. The germline V gene has CDR1 MNHNS and CDR2 SASEGT. The junction had 6 bases not matched to a gene; V was cut back by 4 bases and J by 3 bases.

The chain employs TRBV11-3 and TRBJ1-2, with 7 bases fitting TRBD1. This CDR3 comprises 14 residues. Germline V lookup: CDR1 SGHNT, CDR2 YENEEA. Trimming at V came to 5 bases and at J to 4 bases, leaving 7 bases not matched to a gene. CDR3 coding DNA: TGTGCCAGCAGCCCGGGACAGACCTTCTATGGCTACACCTTC. This gives the protein CASSPGQTFYGYTF.

The V call is TRBV6-5, the J call TRBJ1-6; 11 bases map to TRBD1. V lost 1 base, J lost 7 bases, and 0 bases stayed unmatched. This CDR3 is built from 15 residues. The germline CDR1 and CDR2 sequences are MNHEY and SVGAGI. The CDR3 DNA sequence: TGTGCCAGCAGTTACTGGGACAGGGGGAATTCACCCCTCCACTTT. Translation: CASSYWDRGNSPLHF.

This chain joins TRBV30 and TRBJ1-5; weak D call: TRBD1 (6 bases). Germline assignment: CDR1 GTSNPN and CDR2 SVGIG (reference sequence). Trimming pared 0 bases from V and 4 bases from J, leaving 10 bases between. This CDR3 contains 14 residues. The CDR3 here is CAWSVHTGNQPQHF. CDR3 DNA sequence: TGTGCCTGGAGTGTACACACAGGGAATCAGCCCCAGCATTTT.

The rearrangement joins TRBV27 to TRBJ2-7; 9 bases map to TRBD1. Germline V gene sequence: CDR1 MNHEY, CDR2 SMNVEV (reference sequence). The CDR3 is made up of 13 amino acids. Losses at the gene ends were 9 bases for V and 2 bases for J; bases not matched to a gene: 5. The CDR3 loop is CASSGTGPYEQYF. The CDR3 DNA is TGTGCCAGTTCCGGGACAGGGCCCTACGAGCAGTACTTC.

About this clone itself: Other nucleotide sequences in the sample specify the same CDR3. The rearrangement uses TRBV5-1 and TRBJ2-7; D remains unclear. CDR3 length: 13 amino acids. The germline gives CDR1 SGHRS, CDR2 YFSETQ. V was shortened by 0 bases and J by 0 bases, with 4 bases between the two germline ends. The CDR3 here is CASSLGSSYEQYF. The CDR3, as DNA: TGCGCCAGCAGCTTGGGGAGCTCCTACGAGCAGTACTTC.

The rearrangement uses TRBV6-1 and TRBJ2-5; 12 bases map to TRBD1. V shed 6 bases, J shed 4 bases, and the junction held 6 bases outside the gene matches. From germline, CDR1 is MNHNS and CDR2 SASEGT. This CDR3 is built from 15 residues. The CDR3 spells CASSGGTGGSETQYF. DNA for the CDR3: TGTGCCAGCAGCGGTGGGACAGGGGGCTCAGAGACCCAGTACTTC.

The genes are TRBV5-5 and TRBJ1-5; 11 bases map to TRBD1. The V segment lost 4 bases and the J segment 2 bases; nucleotides outside the gene matches: 5. Germline values: CDR1 SGHKS, CDR2 YYEKEE (reference sequence). The CDR3 has 16 amino acids. CDR3 bases: TGTGCCAGCAGCCGGACAGGGGGCGTTGGCAATCAGCCCCAGCATTTT. Translation gives CASSRTGGVGNQPQHF.

The chain uses TRBV5-1 and TRBJ1-1; D ambiguous. The CDR3 spans 14 residues. Germline V gives CDR1 SGHRS, CDR2 YFSETQ. V gave up 0 bases and J gave up 1 base, with 7 bases separating them. CDR3 nucleotides: TGCGCCAGCAGCTTGGATCCAGAGAACACTGAAGCTTTCTTT. Translated, it gives CASSLDPENTEAFF.

V and J are TRBV19 and TRBJ1-1; maybe TRBD1 (6 bases). Trimming shortened V by 4 bases and J by 3 bases, and 24 bases separated the two germline ends. Looked up from germline, CDR1 is LNHDA and CDR2 is SQIVND (reference sequence). CDR3 length: 18 amino acids. CDR3 protein: CASSNGVGAGGGDTEAFF. The CDR3 region has the DNA TGTGCCAGTAGTAATGGGGTGGGGGCAGGCGGTGGGGACACTGAAGCTTTCTTT.